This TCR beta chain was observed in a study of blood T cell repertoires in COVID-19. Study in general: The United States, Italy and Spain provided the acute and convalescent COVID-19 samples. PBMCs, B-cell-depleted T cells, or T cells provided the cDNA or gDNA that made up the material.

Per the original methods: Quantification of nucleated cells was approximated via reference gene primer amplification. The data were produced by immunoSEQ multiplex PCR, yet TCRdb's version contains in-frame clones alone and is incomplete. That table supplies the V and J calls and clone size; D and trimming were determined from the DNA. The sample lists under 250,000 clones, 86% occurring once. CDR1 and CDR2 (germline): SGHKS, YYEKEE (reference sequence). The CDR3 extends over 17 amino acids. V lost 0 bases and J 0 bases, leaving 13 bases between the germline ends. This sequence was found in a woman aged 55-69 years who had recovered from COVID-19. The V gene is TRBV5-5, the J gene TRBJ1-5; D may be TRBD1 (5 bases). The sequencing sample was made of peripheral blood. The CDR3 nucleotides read TGTGCCAGCAGCTTGGAGGGGCTCCCCGATAGCAATCAGCCCCAGCATTTT. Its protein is CASSLEGLPDSNQPQHF.